The clone carrying this TCR beta chain has a count of ten or more. This sample stems from a study of low-dose radiotherapy and immunotherapy resistance in tumors. Time point: after trial treatment. Treatment denoted: LDRT plus nivolumab, ipilimumab, low-dose cyclophosphamide and aspirin (RACIN trial). Every donor was treated with nivolumab, ipilimumab, aspirin, low-dose cyclophosphamide and also low-dose radiotherapy. Inclusion covered patients whose advanced solid tumors lacked tumor-infiltrating lymphocytes. cDNA synthesis used a TRAV/TRBV-specific primer set for both chains. TCRs underwent around 18 PCR cycles of amplification with a constant-region primer and V-primer adapter. Following isolation, mRNA was amplified via in vitro transcription. TCRdb fed the reads into MiXCR, producing one record per CDR3 protein. The table records 100,000 or so distinct CDR3 sequences, around 21% of them present only once.

Trimming cost V 4 bases and J 4 bases, with 15 bases left between them. The CDR3 has 14 amino acids. CDR1 SGHDT and CDR2 YYEEEE come from the germline V gene. This clonotype was sampled from a male donor with prostate cancer. The specimen comprised PBMCs, sampled after low-dose radiotherapy plus immunotherapy. V usage is TRBV5-6 and J usage is TRBJ2-7; D tentatively reads TRBD1 or TRBD2 (5 bases each). In DNA form, the CDR3 reads TGTGCCAGCAGCATTTGGGACCGCCGGTACGAGCAGTACTTC. Encoded protein: CASSIWDRRYEQYF.